These T cell receptor beta chains were read from a single sample in a study of CD4+ T cells in melanoma. TCRdb's copy holds only in-frame clones and misses some; the assay was immunoSEQ multiplex PCR. The sample lists 13,000 to 15,000 clones, about 71% occurring once. The sequenced sample consisted of cells from a culture (not recorded whether cultured in vitro). These receptors came from a human donor with melanoma. Each CDR3 is given with its conserved first and last residue. The D gene is left open where the match is weak.

v_call: TRBV5-6; d_call: NA; j_call: TRBJ1-2; cdr3_nt: TGTGCCAGCAGCTTGTTTACCAGCGGCTACACCTTC; cdr3_aa: CASSLFTSGYTF
v_call: TRBV7-8; d_call: TRBD1; j_call: TRBJ2-1; cdr3_nt: TGTGCCAGCAGACCAACAGGGGGCCGGTCCTACAATGAGCAGTTCTTC; cdr3_aa: CASRPTGGRSYNEQFF
v_call: TRBV10-3; d_call: NA; j_call: TRBJ1-1; cdr3_nt: TGTGCCATCAGTGAAAATAGGGGACAGAACACTGAAGCTTTCTTT; cdr3_aa: CAISENRGQNTEAFF
v_call: TRBV19; d_call: NA; j_call: TRBJ2-1; cdr3_nt: TGTGCCAGTAGTATCCCCCGGAATGAGCAGTTCTTC; cdr3_aa: CASSIPRNEQFF
v_call: TRBV30; d_call: NA; j_call: TRBJ2-5; cdr3_nt: TGTGCCTGGAGTGTACGCAGAGAGACCCAGTACTTC; cdr3_aa: CAWSVRRETQYF
v_call: TRBV5-1; d_call: NA; j_call: TRBJ2-5; cdr3_nt: TGCGCCAGCAGCTTGGGAACGACAGGCCGAGAGACCCAGTACTTC; cdr3_aa: CASSLGTTGRETQYF
v_call: TRBV11-2; d_call: NA; j_call: TRBJ2-1; cdr3_nt: TGTGCCAGCAGCTTAATCAGGGGACGCTCCTACAATGAGCAGTTCTTC; cdr3_aa: CASSLIRGRSYNEQFF
v_call: TRBV2; d_call: NA; j_call: TRBJ1-1; cdr3_nt: TGTGCCAGCAGTGAAGCTGGTTTTCTTGGTAGGGATCCTGAAGCTTTCTTT; cdr3_aa: CASSEAGFLGRDPEAFF
v_call: TRBV27; d_call: TRBD2; j_call: TRBJ2-1; cdr3_nt: TGTGCCAGCCAGCCCGGGACTAGCTATTACAATGAGCAGTTCTTC; cdr3_aa: CASQPGTSYYNEQFF
v_call: TRBV7-9; d_call: TRBD2; j_call: TRBJ2-3; cdr3_nt: TGTGCCAGCAGCTTAGCTACAGCGGGGGCCGGTACGCAGTATTTT; cdr3_aa: CASSLATAGAGTQYF
v_call: TRBV27; d_call: NA; j_call: TRBJ1-5; cdr3_nt: TGTGCCAGCAAAGGGTCTAGCAATCAGCCCCAGCATTTT; cdr3_aa: CASKGSSNQPQHF